This record concerns one T cell receptor (beta chain) sequence. This clonotype showed up many times. Its antigen is unknown. Base qualities are missing; no much larger clone stands one base away. V gives up 4 bases and J gives up 8 bases, and the segment between their germline ends measures 18 bases. Counted from cysteine to phenylalanine, this CDR3 has 15 amino acids. The sequence is cut down to CDR3 DNA, 45 bases in frame from base 1. In the germline V gene, CDR1 corresponds to SGHRS and CDR2 to YFSETQ. The reads were generated on an Illumina HiSeq 2500. TCR beta libraries were prepared by quantitative 5'-RACE with molecular barcodes. In the original analysis: Disease-linked TCR variants were identified with a new computational method built on a probabilistic model of VDJ rearrangement. The public sequencing data were trimmed at Q25 with fastp and processed into clonotypes with MiXCR by TCRdb, which kept only in-frame beta chains. Each entry is one CDR3 protein sequence, shown with its most common DNA and genes. What appears here as the V and J calls and clone size reflects TCRdb's work, not the paper's. Recorded for this sample are some 130,000 distinct CDR3 sequences; about 7% of them occurred a single time. The top ten clonotypes cover roughly an eighth of the sample.

This sample was included in a study of CD8 T cells in ankylosing spondylitis (dated by TCRdb to about 2017). With regard to the full study: To find TCR variants linked to disease, the study profiled T cell receptor beta repertoires in ankylosing spondylitis patients and healthy donors. The full study cohort was made up of approximately 27 ankylosing spondylitis patients and 108 healthy donors. Peripheral blood samples were taken, and synovial fluid was additionally collected from ankylosing spondylitis patients. On the study overall, not on this receptor specifically: Some motif variants were previously reported in synovial fluid and blood of reactive arthritis patients, suggesting common disease-initiation mechanisms. According to the report, matched synovial fluid samples from ankylosing spondylitis patients were significantly enriched for the disease-linked clones. A TCR beta motif made up of eight or nine highly homologous amino acid variants appeared to be characteristic of blood from ankylosing spondylitis patients. The disease-linked clones showed a CD8+ phenotype and occurred at relatively low frequencies in peripheral blood.

The sample consisted of blood, either unsorted or a sorted T cell fraction (not recorded which). The receptor's source is a female donor with ankylosing spondylitis or in good health (not recorded which). The receptor chain draws on TRBV5-1 and TRBJ1-4; TRBD1 is a weak D gene call, 5 bases matching. The CDR3 here reads CASSRTGPEGEKLFF. The DNA sequence is as follows: TGCGCCAGCAGCCGTACAGGCCCGGAAGGGGAAAAACTGTTTTTT.